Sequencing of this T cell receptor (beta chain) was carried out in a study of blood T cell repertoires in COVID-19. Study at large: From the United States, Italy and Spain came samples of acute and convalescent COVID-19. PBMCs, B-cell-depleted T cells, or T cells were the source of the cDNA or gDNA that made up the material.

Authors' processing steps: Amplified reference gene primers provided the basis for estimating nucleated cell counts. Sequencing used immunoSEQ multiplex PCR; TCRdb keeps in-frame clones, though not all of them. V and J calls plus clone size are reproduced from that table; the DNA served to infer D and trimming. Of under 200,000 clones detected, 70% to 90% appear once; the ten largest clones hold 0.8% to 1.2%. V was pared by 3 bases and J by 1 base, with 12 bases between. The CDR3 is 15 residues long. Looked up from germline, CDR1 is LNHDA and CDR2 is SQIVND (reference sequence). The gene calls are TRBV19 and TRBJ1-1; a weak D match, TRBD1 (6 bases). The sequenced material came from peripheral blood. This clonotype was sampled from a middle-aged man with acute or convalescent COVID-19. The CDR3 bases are TGTGCCAGTAGTATGGTCGGGGGGGCGAACACTGAAGCTTTCTTT. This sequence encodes CASSMVGGANTEAFF. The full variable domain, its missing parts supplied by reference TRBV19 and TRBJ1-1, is DGGITQSPKYLFRKEGQNVTLSCEQNLNHDAMYWYRQDPGQGLRLIYYSQIVNDFQKGDIAEGYSVSREKKESFPLTVTSAQKNPTAFYLCASSMVGGANTEAFFGQGTRLTVV.